This T cell receptor beta chain came from a study of T-cell memory formation after mild COVID-19. The germline V gene has CDR1 MNHEY and CDR2 SVGAGI. Deletions cut 0 bases from V and 8 bases from J, with 10 bases between. The CDR3 loop spans 13 amino acids. TCRdb re-called the 5' RACE reads through MiXCR, storing one row per CDR3 protein. The sample lists about 360,000 distinct CDR3 sequences, over 13% occurring once. Sequences were obtained from PBMCs or a T cell subset sorted from them (not recorded which). The sequence was obtained from a man aged 18-30 years who had mild COVID-19 (a few samples of this study predate the infection). Cell type and time point are not known. This chain joins TRBV6-5 and TRBJ1-2, with D unclear. The CDR3, as DNA: TGTGCCAGCAGTTACTCGATACAGATGGGCTACACCTTC. Protein: CASSYSIQMGYTF.